This is a list of T cell receptor beta chains from one sample in a study of T cell responses to AZD1222 COVID-19 vaccine. Some clones are missing from TCRdb's copy, which holds only in-frame ones; the method was immunoSEQ multiplex PCR. Of about 100,000 clones in the sample, about 89% were seen once. Specimen: peripheral blood, collected on day 0 of MenACWY control vaccination. The origin of the receptors is an adult in good health. CDR3s include the opening cysteine and the closing phenylalanine or tryptophan. Fields, in order: J gene, V gene, clone size, D gene, CDR3 protein, CDR3 DNA. The D gene is left open where the match is weak. Expanded clones are given a class, and other clones once, few, many or no size at all.

TRBJ2-7 TRBV7-2 - - CASSSRAGSSYEQYF TGTGCCAGCAGCTCCCGCGCAGGGAGCTCCTACGAGCAGTACTTC
TRBJ1-1 TRBV7-2 once TRBD1 CASSFPLNRGTEAFF TGTGCCAGCAGCTTCCCACTAAACAGGGGGACTGAAGCTTTCTTT
TRBJ2-7 TRBV6-5 - TRBD1 CASNRQGVNYEQYF TGTGCCAGCAATAGACAGGGGGTAAACTACGAGCAGTACTTC
TRBJ2-1 TRBV24-1 - TRBD1 CATRGQGAYNEQFF TGTGCCACCCGGGGACAGGGAGCCTACAATGAGCAGTTCTTC
TRBJ1-5 TRBV5-1 medium-sized - CASSRDTQGPQHF TGCGCCAGCAGCCGGGACACCCAGGGGCCCCAGCATTTT
TRBJ1-2 TRBV2 - - CASSEDRDYGYTF TGTGCCAGCAGTGAGGACAGAGACTATGGCTACACCTTC
TRBJ2-1 TRBV9 - TRBD2 CASTTTGGGEQFF TGTGCCAGCACCACCACCGGCGGGGGTGAGCAGTTCTTC
TRBJ2-3 TRBV9 - - CASSVGPSGTDTQYF TGTGCCAGCAGCGTAGGTCCTAGCGGCACAGATACGCAGTATTTT
TRBJ1-5 TRBV28 - - CASSLSWGSEPQHF TGTGCCAGCAGTTTATCATGGGGGAGTGAGCCCCAGCATTTT
TRBJ2-5 TRBV20-1 - - CSASGKETQYF TGCAGTGCTAGCGGGAAAGAGACCCAGTACTTC
TRBJ1-5 TRBV2 - - CASGMTGFNQPQHF TGTGCCAGCGGAATGACAGGCTTCAATCAGCCCCAGCATTTT
TRBJ1-2 TRBV3-1/TRBV3-2 - - CASSEGSEGGYTF TGTGCCAGCAGCGAGGGATCGGAAGGGGGCTACACCTTC
TRBJ2-1 TRBV13 - - CASSAGGELNEQFF TGTGCCAGCAGCGCAGGCGGGGAACTGAATGAGCAGTTCTTC
TRBJ2-1 TRBV7-9 once TRBD2 CASYLAGLYNEQFF TGTGCCAGCTACTTAGCGGGCCTCTACAATGAGCAGTTCTTC
TRBJ1-2 TRBV12-3/TRBV12-4 - - CASSFPGYYGYTF TGTGCCAGCAGTTTTCCCGGGTACTATGGCTACACCTTC
TRBJ1-4 TRBV10-3 - - CAISLTGNNEKLFF TGTGCCATCAGTTTGACGGGGAATAATGAAAAACTGTTTTTT
TRBJ2-5 TRBV6-5 - - CASSYRGGETQYF TGTGCCAGCAGTTATAGGGGTGGAGAGACCCAGTACTTC
TRBJ2-3 TRBV5-1 - TRBD2 CASSLARTSDPDTQYF TGCGCCAGCAGCTTGGCCCGGACTAGCGATCCAGATACGCAGTATTTT
TRBJ1-5 TRBV10-3 - - CAISESRRGDQPQHF TGTGCCATCAGTGAGTCCCGCCGGGGAGATCAGCCCCAGCATTTT
TRBJ2-7 TRBV5-1 - - CASSLGAGATKQYF TGCGCCAGCAGCTTGGGTGCAGGGGCTACGAAGCAGTACTTC
TRBJ2-1 TRBV7-2 - - CASGIDVRVDPEQFF TGTGCCAGCGGGATAGACGTTCGGGTAGATCCTGAGCAGTTCTTC
TRBJ1-5 TRBV7-2 once TRBD1 CASSSDRNQPQHF TGTGCCAGCAGCTCGGACAGGAATCAGCCCCAGCATTTT
TRBJ1-1 TRBV5-4 - - CASSLEKNTEAFF TGTGCCAGCAGCTTGGAAAAGAACACTGAAGCTTTCTTT
TRBJ1-1 TRBV3-1/TRBV3-2 few TRBD1 CASSPGQGAFTEAFF TGTGCCAGCAGCCCCGGACAGGGAGCGTTCACTGAAGCTTTCTTT
TRBJ1-1 TRBV7-9 - - CASSPGGTEAFF TGTGCCAGCAGCCCGGGGGGCACTGAAGCTTTCTTT
TRBJ1-2 TRBV6-2/TRBV6-3 - - CASSPGPQVNGYTF TGTGCCAGCAGTCCGGGACCCCAGGTTAATGGCTACACCTTC
TRBJ1-1 TRBV7-9 - - CASSFPGGGTEAFF TGTGCCAGCAGCTTCCCCGGGGGGGGCACTGAAGCTTTCTTT
TRBJ1-5 TRBV3-1/TRBV3-2 - - CASSQDGDQPQHF TGTGCCAGCAGCCAAGACGGAGATCAGCCCCAGCATTTT
TRBJ2-1 TRBV7-9 - TRBD1 CASSPFGTAINNEQFF TGTGCCAGCAGCCCTTTCGGGACAGCGATTAACAATGAGCAGTTCTTC
TRBJ2-2 TRBV11-3 - TRBD2 CASSSGLGGDTGELFF TGTGCCAGCAGCTCAGGCCTCGGGGGGGACACCGGGGAGCTGTTTTTT
TRBJ1-6 TRBV7-9 - - CASSPGGVNSPLHF TGTGCCAGCAGCCCTGGAGGGGTCAACTCACCCCTCCACTTT
TRBJ2-1 TRBV29-1 - - CSVDEGTSYNEQFF TGCAGCGTTGATGAAGGGACTTCCTACAATGAGCAGTTCTTC
TRBJ1-6 TRBV30 - - CAWTVTNSPLHF TGTGCCTGGACGGTGACTAATTCACCCCTCCACTTT
TRBJ1-2 TRBV28 - - CASSPSANYGYTF TGTGCCAGCAGTCCCTCCGCCAACTATGGCTACACCTTC
TRBJ2-7 TRBV27 - - CASRANRGGEQYF TGTGCCAGCCGGGCTAACAGGGGGGGGGAGCAGTACTTC
TRBJ2-7 TRBV5-1 - - CASSLGASYEQYF TGCGCCAGCAGCTTGGGCGCCTCCTACGAGCAGTACTTC
TRBJ2-7 TRBV11-3 - TRBD2 CASSSGLAGGYEQYF TGTGCCAGCAGCTCGGGACTAGCGGGGGGCTACGAGCAGTACTTC
TRBJ1-1 TRBV28 - - CASSYPGQREAFF TGTGCCAGCAGTTACCCCGGACAACGGGAAGCTTTCTTT
TRBJ2-7 TRBV7-9 - - CASIVDATYEQYF TGTGCCAGCATCGTGGACGCCACCTACGAGCAGTACTTC
TRBJ2-6 TRBV5-1 - - CASRDGSTGANVLTF TGCGCCAGCAGGGATGGTTCGACTGGGGCCAACGTCCTGACTTTC
TRBJ2-3 TRBV4-1 - - CASSQGIGGSGTDTQYF TGCGCCAGCAGCCAAGGGATCGGCGGGTCCGGCACAGATACGCAGTATTTT
TRBJ2-5 TRBV4-3 once TRBD1 CASSQDVRGPGRTQYF TGCGCCAGCAGCCAAGATGTAAGGGGGCCGGGGCGTACCCAGTACTTC
TRBJ1-6 TRBV4-1 - - CASSQEIPLLGNNSPLHF TGCGCCAGCAGCCAAGAGATTCCCTTACTTGGGAATAATTCACCCCTCCACTTT
TRBJ1-1 TRBV10-3 - - CAIGRGGNTEAFF TGTGCCATCGGCCGGGGGGGGAACACTGAAGCTTTCTTT
TRBJ2-7 TRBV6-5 - - CASSYAWVREQYF TGTGCCAGCAGTTACGCTTGGGTTAGGGAGCAGTACTTC
TRBJ1-3 TRBV5-6 few - CASSLGFSGNTIYF TGTGCCAGCAGCTTGGGGTTCTCTGGAAACACCATATATTTT
TRBJ1-2 TRBV7-2 few - CASKKDYGYTF TGTGCCAGCAAGAAGGACTATGGCTACACCTTC
TRBJ2-1 TRBV5-1 - - CASSFKRNEQFF TGCGCCAGCAGCTTTAAGAGGAATGAGCAGTTCTTC
TRBJ2-1 TRBV29-1 - - CSVRGTRYNEQFF TGCAGCGTTCGAGGGACGAGATACAATGAGCAGTTCTTC
TRBJ1-2 TRBV4-3 - TRBD1 CASSQDLRQGESGGYTF TGCGCCAGCAGCCAAGATTTGAGACAGGGGGAGTCGGGTGGCTACACCTTC
TRBJ2-5 TRBV5-1 - TRBD2 CASSPGLADRETQYF TGCGCCAGCAGCCCGGGACTAGCGGATCGAGAGACCCAGTACTTC
TRBJ1-1 TRBV24-1 - - CATSDTDSPDRAFF TGTGCCACCAGTGATACCGACAGCCCCGACCGAGCTTTCTTT
TRBJ1-1 TRBV27 - - CASSDRNTEAFF TGTGCCAGCAGCGACAGAAACACTGAAGCTTTCTTT
TRBJ1-2 TRBV28 - - CASRGQPPDYGYTF TGTGCCAGCAGAGGACAGCCCCCTGACTATGGCTACACCTTC
TRBJ2-3 TRBV6-6 - - CASRIDSTDTQYF TGTGCCAGCAGGATAGATAGCACAGATACGCAGTATTTT